This T cell receptor beta chain was obtained from a study of blood T cell repertoires in COVID-19. Across the whole study: In each case, the material was cDNA or gDNA derived from T cells, B-cell-depleted T cells, or PBMCs.

The table came from immunoSEQ multiplex PCR; TCRdb's copy has only in-frame clones and leaves some out. The sample records 25,000 to 30,000 clones, about 90% being singletons. CDR3 size: 16 residues. The V gene end was trimmed by 7 bases and the J gene end by 1 base; junction bases not matched to a gene: 5. CDR1 and CDR2 from the germline V gene are KGHDR and SFDVKD. This sequence joins TRBV24-1 and TRBJ2-3; 12 bases map to TRBD2. Specimen: peripheral blood. This receptor was taken from a human donor in a cohort sampled during active COVID-19. DNA of the CDR3: TGTGCCACCAGCCATCGACTAGCGGGGGGCACAGATACGCAGTATTTT. Translated, it gives CATSHRLAGGTDTQYF.